These T cell receptor beta chains were read from a single sample in a study of T cells after yellow fever vaccination. TCRdb reprocessed the 5' RACE reads with MiXCR, giving one entry per CDR3 protein. The sample carries over 300,000 distinct CDR3 sequences, roughly 4.3% recorded once. The specimen was PBMCs, collected 5 days after the yellow fever booster vaccination. The receptors here all came from a man between 18 and 29 years old who received the YFV17D yellow fever vaccine. The CDR3 runs from the conserved cysteine through the conserved F or W. D genes are given only for firm matches. Clone size is stated in some rows and not others, as once, few, many or a class when expanded.

v_call: TRBV2
j_call: TRBJ1-4
clone_size: many
d_call: -
cdr3_nt: TGTGCCAGCAGTGACCGCCGCGCGAAGGGCGAAAAACTGTTTTTT
cdr3_aa: CASSDRRAKGEKLFF

v_call: TRBV6-5
j_call: TRBJ2-1
clone_size: many
d_call: -
cdr3_nt: TGTGCCAGCAGTTACTCGGGGATCACCCTATCAACTGGGCAGTTCTTC
cdr3_aa: CASSYSGITLSTGQFF

v_call: TRBV19
j_call: TRBJ2-3
clone_size: -
d_call: -
cdr3_nt: TGTGCTACTCTCAAGGGGAGTAGCACAGATACGCAGTATTTT
cdr3_aa: CATLKGSSTDTQYF

v_call: TRBV11-2
j_call: TRBJ1-5
clone_size: few
d_call: -
cdr3_nt: TGTGCCAGCAGCTTAGAGGCGGGGGACAATCAGCCCCAGCATTTT
cdr3_aa: CASSLEAGDNQPQHF

v_call: TRBV3-2
j_call: TRBJ2-1
clone_size: -
d_call: -
cdr3_nt: TGTGCCAGCAGCCAAGTCCGGGATGAGCAGTTCTTC
cdr3_aa: CASSQVRDEQFF

v_call: TRBV6-5
j_call: TRBJ1-2
clone_size: many
d_call: -
cdr3_nt: TGTGCCAGCTACGGACAACCGGGTGGCTACACCTTC
cdr3_aa: CASYGQPGGYTF

v_call: TRBV29-1
j_call: TRBJ2-1
clone_size: many
d_call: -
cdr3_nt: TGCAGCGGAACCGGGACCCCGTCCTACAATGAGCAGTTCTTC
cdr3_aa: CSGTGTPSYNEQFF

v_call: TRBV20-1
j_call: TRBJ1-1
clone_size: many
d_call: -
cdr3_nt: TGCAGTGCGAGTAGGAGTGGCACTGAAGCTTTCTTT
cdr3_aa: CSASRSGTEAFF

v_call: TRBV20-1
j_call: TRBJ1-2
clone_size: -
d_call: -
cdr3_nt: TGCAGTGCTTACCCTGGACAAAACTATGGCTACACCTTC
cdr3_aa: CSAYPGQNYGYTF

v_call: TRBV4-2
j_call: TRBJ1-2
clone_size: few
d_call: -
cdr3_nt: TGTGCCAGCAGCCGGGGGGGGCCCGATAACTATGGCTACACCTTC
cdr3_aa: CASSRGGPDNYGYTF

v_call: TRBV6-2/TRBV6-3
j_call: TRBJ1-1
clone_size: -
d_call: TRBD1
cdr3_nt: TGTGCCAGCAGCCCCGGGACAGCCACTATGAACACTGAAGCTTTCTTT
cdr3_aa: CASSPGTATMNTEAFF

v_call: TRBV20-1
j_call: TRBJ2-5
clone_size: few
d_call: TRBD2
cdr3_nt: TGCAGTGCAAGGGGTAGCGGGGGGGCCCGGGAGACCCAGTACTTC
cdr3_aa: CSARGSGGARETQYF

v_call: TRBV12-3/TRBV12-4
j_call: TRBJ1-5
clone_size: many
d_call: -
cdr3_nt: TGTGCCACCACGGACGGTGATAGCAATCAGCCCCAGCATTTT
cdr3_aa: CATTDGDSNQPQHF

v_call: TRBV7-9
j_call: TRBJ2-5
clone_size: many
d_call: -
cdr3_nt: TGTGCCAGCAGCTTACGTCCTTGGGAGACCCAGTACTTC
cdr3_aa: CASSLRPWETQYF

v_call: TRBV6-1
j_call: TRBJ2-7
clone_size: few
d_call: -
cdr3_nt: TGTGCCAGCAGTATGGGGGACGGTACCTACGAGCAGTACTTC
cdr3_aa: CASSMGDGTYEQYF

v_call: TRBV6-5
j_call: TRBJ1-5
clone_size: -
d_call: -
cdr3_nt: TGTGCCAGCAGTTACTCGGGCGGGAGCAATCAGCCCCAGCATTTT
cdr3_aa: CASSYSGGSNQPQHF

v_call: TRBV6-5
j_call: TRBJ2-5
clone_size: few
d_call: TRBD2
cdr3_nt: TGTGCCAGCGCACTTAGCGGGGGCGTTCAAGAGACCCAGTACTTC
cdr3_aa: CASALSGGVQETQYF

v_call: TRBV5-1
j_call: TRBJ2-1
clone_size: many
d_call: TRBD2
cdr3_nt: TGCGCCAGCAGGCCGGGGGGGGGAAGCTCCTACAATGAGCAGTTCTTC
cdr3_aa: CASRPGGGSSYNEQFF

v_call: TRBV6-5
j_call: TRBJ2-2
clone_size: -
d_call: TRBD2
cdr3_nt: TGTGCCAGCAGTCCCCGGCTAGCGGGGGGGCGGACCGGGGAGCTGTTTTTT
cdr3_aa: CASSPRLAGGRTGELFF

v_call: TRBV7-8
j_call: TRBJ2-7
clone_size: few
d_call: -
cdr3_nt: TGTGCCAGCACTAGGGGGAGTTCGGACGAGCAGTACTTC
cdr3_aa: CASTRGSSDEQYF

v_call: TRBV4-3
j_call: TRBJ1-6
clone_size: -
d_call: -
cdr3_nt: TGCGCCAGCAGCCAAGACAGGGTTAGGTATAATTCACCCCTCCACTTT
cdr3_aa: CASSQDRVRYNSPLHF

v_call: TRBV5-1
j_call: TRBJ2-3
clone_size: -
d_call: TRBD2
cdr3_nt: TGCGCCAGCACGGGGGGGGAATCAGATACGCAGTATTTT
cdr3_aa: CASTGGESDTQYF

v_call: TRBV5-1
j_call: TRBJ2-5
clone_size: -
d_call: TRBD2
cdr3_nt: TGCGCCAGCAGCTTGGTTGGGGCCGGGGGGGCCCCAGAGACCCAGTACTTC
cdr3_aa: CASSLVGAGGAPETQYF

v_call: TRBV20-1
j_call: TRBJ2-1
clone_size: few
d_call: TRBD2
cdr3_nt: TGCAGTGCTAGAGACCTAGCGGGGGCGAGCCGTGAGCAGTTCTTC
cdr3_aa: CSARDLAGASREQFF

v_call: TRBV18
j_call: TRBJ2-7
clone_size: -
d_call: TRBD2
cdr3_nt: TGTGCCAGCTCACAAGGGACTAGCGGGGGCACAACCCCCTACGAGCAGTACTTC
cdr3_aa: CASSQGTSGGTTPYEQYF

v_call: TRBV5-1
j_call: TRBJ2-7
clone_size: -
d_call: -
cdr3_nt: TGCGCCAGCAGCTTTGGTCATCAGGGTACGAACGAGCAGTACTTC
cdr3_aa: CASSFGHQGTNEQYF

v_call: TRBV10-3
j_call: TRBJ2-1
clone_size: many
d_call: TRBD2
cdr3_nt: TGTGCCATCAGTGCGCAGCGGGGGGACTACAATGAGCAGTTCTTC
cdr3_aa: CAISAQRGDYNEQFF

v_call: TRBV10-3
j_call: TRBJ1-6
clone_size: -
d_call: -
cdr3_nt: TGTGCCGGCAAAGTCCAGAACTATAATTCACCCCTCCCCTTT
cdr3_aa: CAGKVQNYNSPLPF

v_call: TRBV20-1
j_call: TRBJ2-5
clone_size: few
d_call: -
cdr3_nt: TGCAGTGCTAGGCAAACTTCAGGGGAACAAGAGACCCAGTACTTC
cdr3_aa: CSARQTSGEQETQYF

v_call: TRBV28
j_call: TRBJ1-2
clone_size: -
d_call: -
cdr3_nt: TGTGCCAGCAGTTTAGCGGATACAGGCAACTATGGCTACACCTTC
cdr3_aa: CASSLADTGNYGYTF

v_call: TRBV19
j_call: TRBJ1-2
clone_size: few
d_call: -
cdr3_nt: TGTGCCAGTAGTATTCCGGGACGGATATATGGCTACACCTTC
cdr3_aa: CASSIPGRIYGYTF